The 29 T cell receptor beta chains in this list originate from one sample, sequenced in a study of T cell responses to AZD1222 COVID-19 vaccine. Here immunoSEQ multiplex PCR was the method, and the copy in TCRdb shows in-frame clones only, minus some. The repertoire holds about 120,000 clones, with approximately 90% as singletons. The sequencing used peripheral blood, collected on day 0 of AZD1222 vaccination. These receptors originate from an adult in good health.

About this clone: Other DNA sequences from this sample encode an identical CDR3 as well. V usage is TRBV6-2 or TRBV6-3 and J usage is TRBJ2-7; 7 nucleotides match TRBD1. Looked up from germline, CDR1 is MNHEY and CDR2 is SVGEGT. The CDR3 spans 12 residues. Unmatched junction bases numbered 0, after V lost 4 bases and J lost 3 bases. The chain's CDR3 is CASSWTGYEQYF. CDR3 coding DNA: TGTGCCAGCAGTTGGACAGGCTACGAGCAGTACTTC.

The chain employs TRBV18 and TRBJ1-1; D is ambiguous. Germline-derived CDR1 and CDR2 are KGHSH and LQKENI. Trimming left V 2 bases short and J 7 bases short, with 11 bases between. This CDR3 is 13 amino acids long. The CDR3 is CASSPGQALEAFF. CDR3 nucleotides: TGTGCCAGCTCACCAGGGCAGGCACTTGAAGCTTTCTTT. Full variable domain (outside the CDR3, taken from reference TRBV18 and TRBJ1-1): NAGVMQNPRHLVRRRGQEARLRCSPMKGHSHVYWYRQLPEEGLKFMVYLQKENIIDESGMPKERFSAEFPKEGPSILRIQQVVRGDSAAYFCASSPGQALEAFFGQGTRLTVV.

The rearrangement uses TRBV11-3 and TRBJ2-7; weak D call: TRBD1 (7 bases). This CDR3 contains 15 residues. Trimming pared 5 bases from V and 3 bases from J, leaving 17 bases between. The germline V gene encodes CDR1 SGHNT and CDR2 YENEEA. CDR3 bases: TGTGCCAGCAGCCCCGCGGGACAGAGTTACTACGAGCAGTACTTC. The encoded protein is CASSPAGQSYYEQYF.

The V gene is TRBV27, the J gene TRBJ1-6; 7 positions match TRBD1. Germline loops: CDR1 MNHEY, CDR2 SMNVEV (reference sequence). J lost 9 bases, V lost 7 bases, and 9 bases had no gene match. The CDR3 runs to 14 residues. The CDR3 loop is CASNRQGSSSPLHF. The CDR3 coding sequence is TGTGCCAGCAATCGACAGGGAAGTAGTTCACCCCTCCACTTT.

The rearrangement joins TRBV4-2 to TRBJ1-3; possible D gene TRBD1, 6 bases. CDR1 LGHNA and CDR2 YNFKEQ come from the germline V gene. Trimming took off 0 bases at V and 4 bases at J, with 13 bases between the two ends. The CDR3 covers 16 residues. The CDR3 nucleotides read TGTGCCAGCAGCCAAGAACTGGGGGCGAGGGGAAACACCATATATTTT. Protein product: CASSQELGARGNTIYF.

The gene calls are TRBV10-1 and TRBJ2-7; 8 nucleotides line up with TRBD1. Germline-derived CDR1 and CDR2 are WNHNN and SYGVQD (reference sequence). The CDR3 contains 14 residues. V lost 6 bases and J lost 3; bases outside the gene matches: 7. The CDR3 spells CASSPGTGFYEQYF. DNA of the CDR3: TGCGCCAGCAGCCCCGGGACAGGCTTCTACGAGCAGTACTTC.

The chain has TRBV9 and TRBJ2-3; D is uncertain. Trimming stripped 0 bases from V and 4 bases from J, with 9 bases between. Looked up from germline, CDR1 is SGDLS and CDR2 is YYNGEE. CDR3 length: 14 residues. The CDR3 region is CASSVVQGADTQYF. DNA of the CDR3: TGTGCCAGCAGCGTAGTCCAAGGCGCAGATACGCAGTATTTT.

Only a few counts were recorded for this clone. The rearrangement uses TRBV5-5 and TRBJ1-2; TRBD1 might be the D (6 bases). The CDR3 is made up of 13 amino acids. V lost 4 bases and J 7 bases, leaving 14 bases between the germline ends. Germline values: CDR1 SGHKS, CDR2 YYEKEE (reference sequence). This chain's CDR3 is CASSPEGGLGYTF. CDR3 bases: TGTGCCAGCAGCCCGGAAGGGGGTCTTGGCTACACCTTC. Combining the CDR3 with reference TRBV5-5 and TRBJ1-2 gives the whole variable domain DAGVTQSPTHLIKTRGQQVTLRCSPISGHKSVSWYQQVLGQGPQFIFQYYEKEERGRGNFPDRFSARQFPNYSSELNVNALLLGDSALYLCASSPEGGLGYTFGSGTRLTVV.

J is TRBJ1-3 and V is TRBV5-4; 8 bases agree with TRBD1. The CDR3 is 14 amino acids. The germline V gene has CDR1 SGHNT and CDR2 YYREEE (reference sequence). V lost 7 bases and J lost 1; bases outside the gene matches: 4. The CDR3 region is CASRTGGSGNTIYF. CDR3 nucleotides: TGTGCCAGCCGAACAGGGGGTTCTGGAAACACCATATATTTT.

By its share, this clone is medium-sized. This chain joins TRBV2 and TRBJ2-6, with D unclear. V was trimmed by 3 bases and J by 0 bases, leaving 12 bases between them. Germline assignment: CDR1 SNHLY and CDR2 FYNNEI. CDR3 length: 17 residues. This CDR3 is CASSDAGSSSGANVLTF. CDR3 bases: TGTGCCAGCAGTGACGCCGGTTCCTCCTCTGGGGCCAACGTCCTGACTTTC.

Only one count was recorded for this clone. The rearrangement joins TRBV28 to TRBJ1-2; the match to TRBD1 covers 9 bases. Germline V gene lookup returns CDR1 MDHEN and CDR2 SYDVKM. Trimming cost V 3 bases and J 8 bases; bases outside gene matches: 4. The CDR3 has 13 amino acids. The CDR3 here is CASSFGQGYGYTF. The CDR3, as DNA: TGTGCCAGCAGTTTTGGACAGGGGTACGGCTACACCTTC.

This clone was seen only a few times. The chain employs TRBV10-1 and TRBJ2-3; D is possibly TRBD2 (5 bases). The CDR3 has 14 residues. Germline V gene data show CDR1 as WNHNN and CDR2 as SYGVQD (reference sequence). The V and J ends lost 0 bases and 4 bases respectively, with 8 bases between them. The CDR3 reads CASSESRASDTQYF. The CDR3 DNA reads as TGCGCCAGCAGTGAGTCGAGGGCTTCAGATACGCAGTATTTT.

This chain links TRBV2 with TRBJ2-2, with D possibly TRBD2 on 7 matching bases. V was pared by 8 bases and J by 4 bases, with 23 bases between. Germline CDR1 SNHLY, CDR2 FYNNEI. This CDR3 is built from 17 residues. The CDR3 reads CASSWPRGAPVTGELFF. CDR3 sequence (DNA): TGTGCCAGCTCCTGGCCCCGGGGGGCCCCGGTCACCGGGGAGCTGTTTTTT.

The CDR3, as DNA: TGTGCCAGCAGCTTGGATAGGGGCGGGGGGCAGGTAGATACGCAGTATTTT. Amino acid sequence: CASSLDRGGGQVDTQYF. The J gene is TRBJ2-3, the V gene TRBV5-6, with TRBD2 identical over 8 bases. V lost 0 bases, J lost 5 bases, and 11 bases stayed unmatched. Germline values: CDR1 SGHDT, CDR2 YYEEEE. The CDR3 totals 17 residues. Looking up the rest from reference TRBV5-6 and TRBJ2-3 gives the full variable domain: DAGVTQSPTHLIKTRGQQVTLRCSPKSGHDTVSWYQQALGQGPQFIFQYYEEEERQRGNFPDRFSGHQFPNYSSELNVNALLLGDSALYLCASSLDRGGGQVDTQYFGPGTRLTVL.

This clone was counted a few times. The chain recombines TRBV12-3 or TRBV12-4 with TRBJ1-2, with TRBD1 as a possible D gene (5 bases). Trimming cost V 3 bases and J 8 bases, with 10 bases left between them. The CDR3 length is 12 residues. CDR3 sequence (DNA): TGTGCCAGCAGTTTCCCGGGACGCGGCTACACCTTC. Translated, it gives CASSFPGRGYTF.

In its sample, this clone was seen once. This chain links TRBV4-2 with TRBJ2-4; D may match TRBD1 or TRBD2 (5 bases each). The CDR3 is 13 amino acids. V was clipped by 3 bases and J by 7 bases, with 10 bases between them. Germline values: CDR1 LGHNA, CDR2 YNFKEQ. This chain's CDR3 is CASSQEWGNIQYF. The CDR3, as DNA: TGTGCCAGCAGCCAGGAATGGGGGAACATTCAGTACTTC.

The V call is TRBV4-3, the J call TRBJ2-1; 8 bases match TRBD1. J gave up 7 bases and V 0 bases, and 11 bases lay outside the gene matches. The CDR3 runs to 17 residues. In germline, CDR1 is LGHNA, CDR2 YSLEER. The CDR3 sequence: CASSQDPSGQGLNEQFF. The DNA of the CDR3 is TGCGCCAGCAGCCAAGATCCGTCTGGACAGGGTTTGAATGAGCAGTTCTTC.

CDR3 bases: TGTGCCAGCAGCAGCCCGGGTCGGTACGAGCAGTACTTC. Protein: CASSSPGRYEQYF. This sequence joins TRBV12-3 or TRBV12-4 and TRBJ2-7; D gene uncertain. This CDR3 region has 13 residues. Trimming stripped 6 bases from V and 4 bases from J, with 13 bases between.

The genes are TRBV28 and TRBJ2-1; unclear D gene. In germline, CDR1 is MDHEN, CDR2 SYDVKM. V lost 5 bases and J lost 10, with 18 bases in between. The CDR3 extends over 14 amino acids. The CDR3, as DNA: TGTGCCAGCAGTCGAGTAAGGCCAGCAGGCGAGCAGTTCTTC. Translating gives CASSRVRPAGEQFF.

The rearrangement links TRBV27 to TRBJ2-2; TRBD1 aligns across 7 bases. Trimming cost V 4 bases and J 0 bases; bases outside gene matches: 8. This CDR3 is built from 17 residues. Germline V gives CDR1 MNHEY, CDR2 SMNVEV (reference sequence). CDR3 residues: CASSWQGVSPNTGELFF. CDR3 DNA: TGTGCCAGCAGTTGGCAGGGGGTGTCTCCGAACACCGGGGAGCTGTTTTTT.

This sequence joins TRBV19 and TRBJ1-2; 7 nucleotides line up with TRBD1. The CDR3 spans 13 residues. Germline CDR1 LNHDA, CDR2 SQIVND (reference sequence). Unmatched junction bases numbered 7, after V lost 5 bases and J lost 7 bases. Here the CDR3 DNA reads TGTGCCAGTAGTTTTCGACAGGGAGGTGGCTACACCTTC. As protein: CASSFRQGGGYTF.

The CDR3 sequence: CASSLGTGAYGYTF. The CDR3 DNA reads TGTGCCAGCAGCTTGGGGACAGGGGCCTATGGCTACACCTTC. This chain joins TRBV5-4 and TRBJ1-2, with 9 nucleotides matching TRBD1. Germline V gives CDR1 SGHNT, CDR2 YYREEE (reference sequence). V dropped 0 bases and J dropped 4; count of bases not matched to a gene: 1. The CDR3 runs 14 residues.

This clone was picked up one time. A read error may produce the germline difference seen at one junction end. The chain couples TRBV6-1 to TRBJ1-2; 7 bases fit TRBD1. Germline assignment: CDR1 MNHNS and CDR2 SASEGT. The CDR3 contains 14 residues. Written as DNA, the CDR3 is TGTGCCAGCAGTGAAGCCCCCGGACAGGTCCTCCCTCCCTTC. It encodes CASSEAPGQVLPPF.

This clone was seen only a few times. V usage is TRBV19 and J usage is TRBJ1-5, with a tentative D call TRBD1 (5 bases). Between the trimmed V and J ends, which lost 10 bases and 2 bases, there was a span of 12 bases. Germline lookup yields CDR1 LNHDA and CDR2 SQIVND (reference sequence). CDR3 length: 13 residues. CDR3 amino acids: CATVGAGNQPQHF. DNA for the CDR3: TGTGCCACCGTCGGGGCGGGCAATCAGCCCCAGCATTTT.

This clone was found once. The V call is TRBV3-1 (or the pseudogene TRBV3-2), the J call TRBJ1-1; D is possibly TRBD1 (5 bases). V was cut by 4 bases and J by 4 bases, with 13 bases left in between. CDR1 and CDR2 (germline): LGHDT, YNNKEL (reference sequence). The CDR3 consists of 14 residues. CDR3 residues: CASSPKGFVTEAFF. The CDR3 DNA follows: TGTGCCAGCAGCCCGAAGGGGTTTGTCACTGAAGCTTTCTTT.

This clone was counted once. CDR3 bases: TGTGCCATCAGTGAATCAGATTATGGCTACACCTTC. It encodes CAISESDYGYTF. The chain uses TRBV10-3 and TRBJ1-2, with unresolved D. The germline V gene encodes CDR1 ENHRY and CDR2 SYGVKD. This CDR3 is 12 amino acids long. V dropped 3 bases and J dropped 5 bases, with 7 bases sitting between them.

CDR3: CASSLQQGYGYTF. In DNA form, the CDR3 reads TGTGCCAGCAGTTTACAGCAGGGGTATGGCTACACCTTC. V is TRBV28 and J is TRBJ1-2; D might be TRBD1 (6 bases). The CDR3 extends over 13 amino acids. Germline loops: CDR1 MDHEN, CDR2 SYDVKM. V dropped 2 bases and J dropped 5 bases, with 9 bases sitting between them.

The gene calls are TRBV9 and TRBJ1-2, with D possibly being TRBD1 (5 bases). The CDR3 consists of 15 residues. CDR1 is SGDLS and CDR2 is YYNGEE in the germline V gene. Trimming stripped 4 bases from V and 4 bases from J, with 17 bases between. The CDR3 reads CASSPEGQGGYGYTF. CDR3 nucleotides: TGTGCCAGCAGCCCCGAGGGGCAGGGCGGCTATGGCTACACCTTC. Supplemented by reference TRBV9 and TRBJ1-2, the full variable domain reads DSGVTQTPKHLITATGQRVTLRCSPRSGDLSVYWYQQSLDQGLQFLIQYYNGEERAKGNILERFSAQQFPDLHSELNLSSLELGDSALYFCASSPEGQGGYGYTFGSGTRLTVV.

In its sample, this clone was seen a few times. The chain links TRBV2 to TRBJ1-4; TRBD1 is a possible D gene (5 bases). Trimming took off 6 bases at V and 5 bases at J, with 13 bases between the two ends. The CDR3 has 14 amino acids. Germline-derived CDR1 and CDR2 are SNHLY and FYNNEI. This chain's CDR3 is CASRPGTENEKLFF. CDR3 DNA sequence: TGTGCCAGCAGACCCGGGACCGAGAATGAAAAACTGTTTTTT. The variable domain in full, completed from reference TRBV2 and TRBJ1-4, reads EPEVTQTPSHQVTQMGQEVILRCVPISNHLYFYWYRQILGQKVEFLVSFYNNEISEKSEIFDDQFSVERPDGSNFTLKIRSTKLEDSAMYFCASRPGTENEKLFFGSGTQLSVL.